This TCR beta chain was documented in a study of shared clonotypes between healthy human individuals. Sequenced by immunoSEQ multiplex PCR; TCRdb stores in-frame clones only, minus some. The sample yields 2 million to 2.5 million clones, roughly 91% seen once. CD45RO negativity and positive selection for CCR7 defined naive CD8 cells, a population that excluded terminally differentiated effector memory CD45RA+ cells. The CDR3 loop spans 16 amino acids. V was clipped by 5 bases and J by 7 bases, with 19 bases between them. Germline-derived CDR1 and CDR2 are SGHDT and YYEEEE. The rearrangement joins TRBV5-6 to TRBJ1-6; D possibly corresponds to TRBD1 (5 bases). Sequences were obtained from naive CD8+ T cells from PBMCs. The TCR sequence derives from a man between 18 and 29 years old in good health. Some clones in this sample may be carry-over from other donors' samples. The chain's CDR3 is CASRPSRQGPNSPLHF. The CDR3 DNA follows: TGTGCCAGCAGACCATCTCGGCAGGGCCCCAATTCACCCCTCCACTTT.